This TCR beta chain was identified during a study of shared clonotypes between healthy human individuals. Study overall: CD4 naive and CD4 memory each took three plates per donor, while CD8 naive took two and CD8 memory one.

The CDR3 has 16 residues. Trimming removed 3 bases at V and 3 bases at J, with 15 bases between. CDR1 MDHEN and CDR2 SYDVKM come from the germline V gene. Data came from immunoSEQ multiplex PCR; TCRdb stores just in-frame clones and leaves some out. The table shows around 990,000 clones, with approximately 75% occurring only once. This TCR derives from a man between 18 and 29 years old in good health. Some clones in this sample may be carry-over from other donors' samples. This chain joins TRBV28 and TRBJ2-1, with D tentatively TRBD2 (5 bases). The sample consisted of memory CD4+ T cells from PBMCs. The sample's subset: CD45RA-negative fraction. CDR3 in DNA: TGTGCCAGCAGTTTCACCGGGGAGACACGCTACAATGAGCAGTTCTTC. Translation: CASSFTGETRYNEQFF.